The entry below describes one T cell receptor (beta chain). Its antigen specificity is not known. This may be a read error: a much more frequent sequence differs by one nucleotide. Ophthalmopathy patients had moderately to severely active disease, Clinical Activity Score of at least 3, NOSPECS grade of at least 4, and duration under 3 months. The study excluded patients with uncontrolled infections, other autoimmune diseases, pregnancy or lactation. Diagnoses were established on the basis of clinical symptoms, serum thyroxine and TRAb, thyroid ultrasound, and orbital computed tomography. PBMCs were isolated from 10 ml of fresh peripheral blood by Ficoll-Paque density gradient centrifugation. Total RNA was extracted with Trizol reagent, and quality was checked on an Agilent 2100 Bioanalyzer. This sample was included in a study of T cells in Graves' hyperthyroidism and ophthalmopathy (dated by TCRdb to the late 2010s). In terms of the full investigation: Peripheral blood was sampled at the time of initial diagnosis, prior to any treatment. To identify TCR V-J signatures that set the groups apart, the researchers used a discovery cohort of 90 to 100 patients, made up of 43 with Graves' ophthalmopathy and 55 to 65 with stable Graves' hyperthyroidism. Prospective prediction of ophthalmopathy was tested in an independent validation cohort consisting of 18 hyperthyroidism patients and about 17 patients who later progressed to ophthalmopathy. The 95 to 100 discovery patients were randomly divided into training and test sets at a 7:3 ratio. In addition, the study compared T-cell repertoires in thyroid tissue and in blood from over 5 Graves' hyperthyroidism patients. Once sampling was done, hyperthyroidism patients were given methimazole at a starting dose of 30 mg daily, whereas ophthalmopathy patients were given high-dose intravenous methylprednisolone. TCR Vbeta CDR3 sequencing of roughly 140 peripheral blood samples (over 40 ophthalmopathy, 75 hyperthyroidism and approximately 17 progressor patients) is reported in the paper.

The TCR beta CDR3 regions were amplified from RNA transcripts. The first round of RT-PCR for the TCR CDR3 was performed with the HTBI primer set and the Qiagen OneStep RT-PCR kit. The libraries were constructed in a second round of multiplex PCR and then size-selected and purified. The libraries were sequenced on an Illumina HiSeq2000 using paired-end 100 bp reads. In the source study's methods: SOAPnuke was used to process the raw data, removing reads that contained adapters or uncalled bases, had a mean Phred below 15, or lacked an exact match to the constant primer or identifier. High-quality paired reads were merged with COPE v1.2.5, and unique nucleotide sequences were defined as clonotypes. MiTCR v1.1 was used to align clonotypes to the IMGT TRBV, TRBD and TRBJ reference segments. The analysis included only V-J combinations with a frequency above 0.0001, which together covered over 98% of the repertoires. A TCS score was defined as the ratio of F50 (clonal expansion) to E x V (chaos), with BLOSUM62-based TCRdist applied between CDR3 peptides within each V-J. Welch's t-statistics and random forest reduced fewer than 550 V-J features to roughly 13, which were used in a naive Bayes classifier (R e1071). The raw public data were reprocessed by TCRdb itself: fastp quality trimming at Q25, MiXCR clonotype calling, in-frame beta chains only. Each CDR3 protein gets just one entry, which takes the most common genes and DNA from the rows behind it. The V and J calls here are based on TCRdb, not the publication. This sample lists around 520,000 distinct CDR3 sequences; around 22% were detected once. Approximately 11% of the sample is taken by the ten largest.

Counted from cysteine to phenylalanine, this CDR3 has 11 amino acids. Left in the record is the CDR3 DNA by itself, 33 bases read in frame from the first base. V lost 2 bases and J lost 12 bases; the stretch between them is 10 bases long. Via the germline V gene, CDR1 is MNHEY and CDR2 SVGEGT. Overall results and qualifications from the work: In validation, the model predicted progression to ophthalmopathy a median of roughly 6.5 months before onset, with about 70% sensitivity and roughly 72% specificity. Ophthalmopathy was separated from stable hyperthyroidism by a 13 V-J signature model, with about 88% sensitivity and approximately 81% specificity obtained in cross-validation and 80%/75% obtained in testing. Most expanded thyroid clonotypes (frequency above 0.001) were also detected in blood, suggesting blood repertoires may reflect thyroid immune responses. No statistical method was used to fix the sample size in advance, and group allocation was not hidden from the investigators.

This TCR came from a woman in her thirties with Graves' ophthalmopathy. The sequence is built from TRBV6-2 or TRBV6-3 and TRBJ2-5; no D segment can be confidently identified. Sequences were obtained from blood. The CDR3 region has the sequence CASSYVEAKYF. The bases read TGTGCCAGCAGTTACGTCGAGGCCAAGTACTTC.